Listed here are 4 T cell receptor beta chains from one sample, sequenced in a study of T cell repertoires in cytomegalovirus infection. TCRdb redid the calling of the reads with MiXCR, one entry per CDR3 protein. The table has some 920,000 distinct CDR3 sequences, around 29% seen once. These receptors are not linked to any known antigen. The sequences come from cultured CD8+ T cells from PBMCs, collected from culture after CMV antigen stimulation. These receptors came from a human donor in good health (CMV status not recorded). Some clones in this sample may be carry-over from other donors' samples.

CDR3 in amino acids: CASSLPGDRAWGEQFF. The CDR3 DNA reads TGTGCCAGCAGCCTTCCCGGGGACAGGGCTTGGGGTGAGCAGTTCTTC. This chain uses TRBV4-2 with TRBJ2-1; TRBD1 aligns across 9 bases. Germline V gene sequence: CDR1 LGHNA, CDR2 YNFKEQ. CDR3 length: 16 residues. Losses at the gene ends were 4 bases for V and 9 bases for J; bases not matched to a gene: 13.

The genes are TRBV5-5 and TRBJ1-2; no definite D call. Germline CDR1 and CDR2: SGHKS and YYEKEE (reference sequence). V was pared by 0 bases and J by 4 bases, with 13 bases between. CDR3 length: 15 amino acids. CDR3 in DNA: TGTGCCAGCAGCTTGGAGAACGGCCTTATCTATGGCTACACCTTC. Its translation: CASSLENGLIYGYTF. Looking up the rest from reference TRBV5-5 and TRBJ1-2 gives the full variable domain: DAGVTQSPTHLIKTRGQQVTLRCSPISGHKSVSWYQQVLGQGPQFIFQYYEKEERGRGNFPDRFSARQFPNYSSELNVNALLLGDSALYLCASSLENGLIYGYTFGSGTRLTVV.

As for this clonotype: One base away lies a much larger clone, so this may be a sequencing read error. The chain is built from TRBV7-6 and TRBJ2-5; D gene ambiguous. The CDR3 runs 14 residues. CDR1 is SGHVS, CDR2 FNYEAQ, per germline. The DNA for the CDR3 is TGTGCCAACAGCCCCCCGATTGCGGCATGGACCCAGTACTTC. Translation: CANSPPIAAWTQYF.

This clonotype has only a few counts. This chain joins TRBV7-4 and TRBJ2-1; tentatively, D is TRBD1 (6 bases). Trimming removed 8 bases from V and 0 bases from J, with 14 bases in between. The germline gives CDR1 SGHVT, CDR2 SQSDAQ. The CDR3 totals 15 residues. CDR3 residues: CASARGLSSYNEQFF. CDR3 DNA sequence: TGTGCCAGCGCCAGGGGCCTTAGCTCCTACAATGAGCAGTTCTTC.